Presented here are 14 T cell receptor beta chains from one specimen sequenced in a study of cytomegalovirus exposure and HLA in healthy donors. PCR involved 60 Vbeta and 13 Jbeta primers. TCRdb keeps only in-frame clones here, not all; method: immunoSEQ multiplex PCR. The sample has roughly 160,000 clones, around 80% seen once. The sample was PBMCs. All receptors come from a boy under 10 years old in good health and CMV-seronegative.

The chain employs TRBV4-3 and TRBJ2-5, with a possible D match to TRBD2 (5 bases). CDR1 is LGHNA and CDR2 is YSLEER in the germline V gene. The V gene lost 2 bases and the J gene lost 4 bases, with 17 bases spanning the gap. CDR3 length: 16 residues. This CDR3 reads CASSQSSLRAGETQYF. DNA of the CDR3: TGCGCCAGCAGCCAATCGTCCCTGAGGGCGGGAGAGACCCAGTACTTC.

The V call is TRBV7-2, the J call TRBJ1-4; 7 bases are shared with TRBD1. This CDR3 comprises 15 residues. The V gene end was trimmed by 5 bases and the J gene end by 3 bases; junction bases not matched to a gene: 6. Germline lookup yields CDR1 SGHTA and CDR2 FQGNSA. In nucleotides, the CDR3 is TGTGCCAGCAGCGGGCGGGACAGACCTAATGAAAAACTGTTTTTT. This encodes CASSGRDRPNEKLFF.

This clone was observed once. The rearrangement uses TRBV28 and TRBJ1-4; weak D call: TRBD1 (6 bases). V was cut by 5 bases and J by 2 bases, with 12 bases left in between. CDR3 length: 15 residues. Germline CDR1 reads MDHEN; CDR2 reads SYDVKM. The CDR3 loop is CASSKTGSTNEKLFF. The CDR3 bases are TGTGCCAGCAGTAAAACAGGGAGCACTAATGAAAAACTGTTTTTT.

The chain combines TRBV30 with TRBJ1-1, with D hard to call. The CDR3 is 15 amino acids. V lost 0 bases to trimming and J lost 4 bases, with 15 bases between them. Germline values: CDR1 GTSNPN, CDR2 SVGIG (reference sequence). CDR3 nucleotide sequence: TGTGCCTGGAGTGTACTTCGAGGGTTTGGCACTGAAGCTTTCTTT. This codes for CAWSVLRGFGTEAFF.

The chain recombines TRBV23-1 with TRBJ2-5; 7 bases agree with TRBD2. TRBV23-1 carries the ORF label, with uncertain function. V was clipped by 5 bases and J by 5 bases; unmatched bases: 14. The length of the CDR3 is 16 residues. The CDR3 DNA follows: TGCGCCAGCAGTGCCAGCGGGGCCGCTACCGGGGAGACCCAGTACTTC. Its translation is CASSASGAATGETQYF.

Regarding this clone: Other nucleotide sequences in the sample specify the same CDR3. This rearrangement joins TRBV5-1 to TRBJ1-1; D call uncertain. The CDR3 runs to 19 residues. V dropped 2 bases and J dropped 0 bases, with 23 bases sitting between them. Looked up from germline, CDR1 is SGHRS and CDR2 is YFSETQ. The CDR3 sequence: CASSFAGLRLPAVNTEAFF. DNA of the CDR3: TGCGCCAGCAGCTTTGCAGGTCTCCGCCTCCCTGCTGTGAACACTGAAGCTTTCTTT.

This clone was seen only a few times. The genes are TRBV6-6 and TRBJ2-1; possibly TRBD2 for D (5 bases). The CDR3 loop spans 12 amino acids. Germline values: CDR1 MNHNY, CDR2 SVGAGI (reference sequence). The V end lost 8 bases, the J end lost 7 bases, and 12 bases lay between the germline ends. CDR3 loop: CASGGRSNEQFF. The CDR3 DNA sequence: TGTGCCAGCGGAGGACGATCAAATGAGCAGTTCTTC.

This clone appeared a few times. The V call is TRBV6-6, the J call TRBJ1-2; no definite D call. Germline V gene lookup returns CDR1 MNHNY and CDR2 SVGAGI (reference sequence). There are 15 residues in the CDR3. V was clipped by 0 bases and J by 0 bases, with 8 bases between them. The chain's CDR3 is CASSYSGQANYGYTF. CDR3 coding DNA: TGTGCCAGCAGTTACTCTGGGCAGGCTAACTATGGCTACACCTTC.

The chain joins TRBV19 to TRBJ2-2, with a possible D match to TRBD1 (6 bases). The CDR3 covers 15 residues. Germline V gives CDR1 LNHDA, CDR2 SQIVND (reference sequence). V lost 5 bases to trimming and J lost 3 bases, with 13 bases between them. The CDR3 coding sequence is TGTGCCAGTAGTCAGGGGATGGTCGACACCGGGGAGCTGTTTTTT. It specifies CASSQGMVDTGELFF. The whole variable domain, remainder taken from reference TRBV19 and TRBJ2-2, is DGGITQSPKYLFRKEGQNVTLSCEQNLNHDAMYWYRQDPGQGLRLIYYSQIVNDFQKGDIAEGYSVSREKKESFPLTVTSAQKNPTAFYLCASSQGMVDTGELFFGEGSRLTVL.

This rearrangement joins TRBV29-1 to TRBJ2-3; TRBD1 agrees at 8 bases. V dropped 3 bases and J dropped 2; count of bases not matched to a gene: 7. The CDR3 extends over 15 amino acids. CDR1 is SQVTM, CDR2 ANQGSEA, per germline. The DNA of the CDR3 is TGCAGCGTTGAGGGGACAGGCACAGTCACAGATACGCAGTATTTT. The encoded protein is CSVEGTGTVTDTQYF.

This sequence joins TRBV7-9 and TRBJ2-5, with 13 bases aligning to TRBD2. The CDR3 loop spans 15 amino acids. Germline CDR1 SEHNR, CDR2 FQNEAQ (reference sequence). Trimming at V came to 6 bases and at J to 5 bases, leaving 6 bases not matched to a gene. DNA for the CDR3: TGTGCCAGCAGTACTAGCGGGGGGGCGGGTGAGACCCAGTACTTC. It yields the protein CASSTSGGAGETQYF. Using reference TRBV7-9 and TRBJ2-5 for the parts outside the CDR3, the full variable domain is DTGVSQNPRHKITKRGQNVTFRCDPISEHNRLYWYRQTLGQGPEFLTYFQNEAQLEKSRLLSDRFSAERPKGSFSTLEIQRTEQGDSAMYLCASSTSGGAGETQYFGPGTRLLVL.

V and J are TRBV7-2 and TRBJ1-1; D is unresolved. CDR3 size: 13 residues. Trimming removed 1 base from V and 6 bases from J, with 9 bases in between. CDR1 is SGHTA and CDR2 is FQGNSA in the germline V gene. As DNA, the CDR3 is TGTGCCAGCAGCTTAGGGCCCAACGCTGAAGCTTTCTTT. This encodes CASSLGPNAEAFF.

The sample holds one count of this clone. The chain couples TRBV5-1 to TRBJ2-1, with D possibly matching TRBD2 (7 bases). This CDR3 has 15 amino acids. From germline, CDR1 is SGHRS and CDR2 YFSETQ. V lost 7 bases, J lost 7 bases, and 21 bases lay in between. The CDR3 DNA reads as TGCGCCAGCTCTACTGGGAGGGGGGGCCGGAATGAGCAGTTCTTC. It is translated as CASSTGRGGRNEQFF.

Only one count was recorded for this clone. Here the CDR3 DNA reads TGTGCCAGCCACGCGGGCGGCTATGGCTACACCTTC. As protein: CASHAGGYGYTF. The V call is TRBV6-5, the J call TRBJ1-2; the D is unclear. This CDR3 spans 12 amino acids. Per the germline V gene, CDR1 is MNHEY and CDR2 is SVGAGI. Trimming removed 8 bases at V and 4 bases at J, with 11 bases between.